This T cell receptor beta chain appears in the sequencing data of a study of blood T cell repertoires in COVID-19. Background on the study: The United States, Italy and Spain supplied acute and convalescent COVID-19 samples. In each case, the material was cDNA or gDNA derived from T cells, B-cell-depleted T cells, or PBMCs.

This clone was seen once. The assay was immunoSEQ multiplex PCR, and TCRdb's table has in-frame clones only and misses some. The top ten clones hold approximately 4% of a sample with around 20,000 clones, more than 80% of them seen once. V was clipped by 8 bases and J by 8 bases, with 13 bases between them. This CDR3 region has 12 residues. CDR1 is MNHEY and CDR2 is SVGAGI in the germline V gene. The specimen sequenced was peripheral blood. The J gene is TRBJ2-1, the V gene TRBV6-5; maybe TRBD2 (6 bases). The sequence came from a woman in her forties or fifties with active COVID-19. CDR3 DNA: TGTGCCAGCCCCGGGAGAAAGGATGAGCAGTTCTTC. This encodes CASPGRKDEQFF.